These 9 T cell receptor beta chains came from one sample sequenced in a study of post-analysis software for immune sequencing data. These receptors' targets are unknown. Each TCR beta cDNA library carried unique molecular identifiers. TCRdb reprocessed the PCR reads with MiXCR, giving one entry per CDR3 protein. This table has roughly 800,000 distinct CDR3 sequences, 46% appearing once. The study, taken as a whole, reports: In patients, about 5 TRBV segments were more frequent than in controls, with TRBV5-6, TRBV5-1 and TRBV20-1 among them.

Specimen: blood. The origin of the receptors is a girl aged 5 to 17 with multiple sclerosis.

The chain joins TRBV20-1 to TRBJ2-1; 7 bases fit TRBD2. The CDR3 has 16 amino acids. Germline values: CDR1 DFQATT, CDR2 SNEGSKA (reference sequence). V shed 2 bases and J 3 bases; nucleotides not matched to a gene: 10. Here the CDR3 reads CSARFFLAERYNEQFF. CDR3 nucleotides: TGCAGTGCTAGATTCTTCCTAGCGGAACGCTACAATGAGCAGTTCTTC.

The chain uses TRBV3-1 and TRBJ2-3; D is uncertain. V dropped 0 bases and J dropped 0 bases, with 7 bases sitting between them. The CDR3 contains 15 residues. Germline V gene data show CDR1 as LGHDT and CDR2 as YNNKEL (reference sequence). This CDR3 is CASSQDRWSTDTQYF. DNA for the CDR3: TGTGCCAGCAGCCAAGATCGGTGGAGCACAGATACGCAGTATTTT.

This sequence joins TRBV12-3 or TRBV12-4 and TRBJ2-1, with TRBD2 identical over 7 bases. The CDR3 consists of 16 residues. Losses at the gene ends were 4 bases for V and 10 bases for J; bases not matched to a gene: 16. The CDR3 reads CASSSGASGFVREQFF. CDR3 nucleotides: TGTGCCAGCAGTTCGGGAGCTAGCGGTTTTGTGAGGGAGCAGTTCTTC.

Only a few counts were recorded for this clonotype. The V and J genes are TRBV12-3 or TRBV12-4 and TRBJ2-5, with TRBD2 matching over 12 bases. J was trimmed by 2 bases and V by 8 bases; bases with no gene match: 3. CDR3 length: 14 residues. This CDR3 reads CASLTSGSQETQYF. CDR3 in DNA: TGTGCCAGCTTGACTAGCGGGAGTCAAGAGACCCAGTACTTC.

The rearrangement joins TRBV20-1 to TRBJ2-7; 7 nucleotides match TRBD2. Per germline, CDR1 DFQATT and CDR2 SNEGSKA (reference sequence). After removal of 7 bases from V and 3 bases from J, the junction contained 18 bases not matched to a gene. The CDR3 loop spans 16 amino acids. This CDR3 is CSVPLAPIRGIYEQYF. The CDR3 bases are TGCAGTGTCCCACTAGCGCCCATAAGGGGAATCTACGAGCAGTACTTC.

J is TRBJ2-7 and V is TRBV5-1, with 9 positions matching TRBD2. The J segment lost 5 bases and the V segment lost 5 bases, leaving 8 bases of the junction unmatched. In germline, CDR1 is SGHRS, CDR2 YFSETQ. The CDR3 sequence is 14 residues long. CDR3 nucleotides: TGCGCCAGCAGTGCGGTAGCGGGAGTGAACGAGCAGTACTTC. Amino acids: CASSAVAGVNEQYF.

This clonotype was seen a few times. One junction end does not reproduce the germline sequence, and a read error may be involved. V gene TRBV5-1 combines with J gene TRBJ2-3; no reliable D call. CDR1 is SGHRS and CDR2 is YFSETQ in the germline V gene. This CDR3 is built from 11 residues. CDR3 residues: CASGSTDTQYF. The CDR3 region has the DNA TGTGCCAGTGGTAGTACAGATACGCAGTATTTT. Together with reference TRBV5-1 and TRBJ2-3, the CDR3 gives the full variable domain: KAGVTQTPRYLIKTRGQQVTLSCSPISGHRSVSWYQQTPGQGLQFLFEYFSETQRNKGNFPGRFSGRQFSNSRSEMNVSTLELGDSALYLCASGSTDTQYFGPGTRLTVL.

This clonotype has only a few counts. The chain employs TRBV5-1 and TRBJ2-1, with TRBD2 matching over 13 bases. This CDR3 has 17 residues. CDR1 SGHRS and CDR2 YFSETQ come from the germline V gene. V was pared by 4 bases and J by 3 bases, with 7 bases of the junction left unmatched. CDR3 residues: CASSPPGLAGNYNEQFF. The CDR3 nucleotides are TGCGCCAGCAGCCCACCGGGACTAGCGGGGAACTACAATGAGCAGTTCTTC.

This rearrangement joins TRBV11-2 to TRBJ2-1; D unresolved. Germline loops: CDR1 SGHAT, CDR2 FQNNGV. This CDR3 region has 16 residues. V was cut by 3 bases and J by 0 bases, with 12 bases left in between. CDR3 residues: CASSLAPVISYNEQFF. CDR3 coding DNA: TGTGCCAGCAGCTTGGCCCCCGTCATCTCCTACAATGAGCAGTTCTTC.